Presented here are 32 T cell receptor beta chains from one specimen sequenced in a study of shared clonotypes between healthy human individuals. Sequencing used immunoSEQ multiplex PCR; TCRdb keeps in-frame clones, though not all of them. This table holds about 1 million clones, under 80% found once. The specimen was memory CD4+ T cells sorted from blood. The subset: CD45RA-negative fraction. These receptors all stem from a man aged 18 to 35 in good health.

Details on this clone: Other DNA sequences in the sample encode the same CDR3. The J gene is TRBJ2-2, the V gene TRBV5-1; tentatively, D is TRBD1 (6 bases). Germline loops: CDR1 SGHRS, CDR2 YFSETQ. The CDR3 totals 15 residues. With 1 base removed from V and 2 bases from J, the gap between germline ends came to 9 bases. CDR3 sequence (DNA): TGCGCCAGCAGCTTGAGGACAGTTAACACCGGGGAGCTGTTTTTT. Translation gives CASSLRTVNTGELFF. The whole variable domain, remainder taken from reference TRBV5-1 and TRBJ2-2, is KAGVTQTPRYLIKTRGQQVTLSCSPISGHRSVSWYQQTPGQGLQFLFEYFSETQRNKGNFPGRFSGRQFSNSRSEMNVSTLELGDSALYLCASSLRTVNTGELFFGEGSRLTVL.

This clone was observed a few times. The chain couples TRBV7-8 to TRBJ2-2; 8 bases are shared with TRBD2. CDR1 and CDR2 (germline): SGHVS, FQNEAQ. The CDR3 runs to 16 residues. The V gene end was trimmed by 1 base and the J gene end by 4 bases; junction bases not matched to a gene: 5. In nucleotides, the CDR3 is TGTGCCAGCAGCTTAGACGGGAGGGCAAGCACCGGGGAGCTGTTTTTT. Translation: CASSLDGRASTGELFF.

This clone was picked up a small number of times. This sample includes further DNA sequences coding for the same CDR3. The rearrangement links TRBV29-1 to TRBJ1-2; 7 bases agree with TRBD1. Germline V gene data show CDR1 as SQVTM and CDR2 as ANQGSEA. The CDR3 has 14 amino acids. Germline trimming cut 7 bases from V and 2 bases from J; bases unmatched to any gene: 10. CDR3 nucleotides: TGCAGCGCATCGGGACAGCCGCCAAACTATGGCTACACCTTC. Translating gives CSASGQPPNYGYTF.

The CDR3 bases are TGTGCCAGCAGCCTTGGACAGGGGGCATACGAGCAGTACTTC. It translates to CASSLGQGAYEQYF. The V call is TRBV6-5, the J call TRBJ2-7; 11 bases align to TRBD1. J lost 4 bases, V lost 6 bases, and 5 bases had no gene match. The germline CDR1 and CDR2 sequences are MNHEY and SVGAGI. CDR3 size: 14 residues.

Note on this clone: One end of the junction is discordant with germline, which a read error may explain. The chain links TRBV7-7 to TRBJ2-5; D gene unclear. In germline, CDR1 is SSHAT, CDR2 FNYEAQ (reference sequence). This CDR3 is 14 amino acids long. CDR3 sequence: CASSLGASMETQYF. The CDR3 nucleotides are TGTGCTAGCAGCTTAGGCGCTAGTATGGAGACCCAGTACTTC.

This clone was observed a handful of times. This chain connects TRBV9 to TRBJ2-3, with 7 bases identical to TRBD2. Losses at the gene ends were 1 base for V and 6 bases for J; bases not matched to a gene: 11. The germline gives CDR1 SGDLS, CDR2 YYNGEE. The CDR3 length is 16 residues. CDR3: CASSVLGLGLADTQYF. The CDR3 DNA follows: TGTGCCAGCAGCGTACTTGGACTAGGGTTGGCGGATACGCAGTATTTT.

The gene calls are TRBV7-9 and TRBJ2-1; a weak D match, TRBD2 (6 bases). This CDR3 comprises 13 residues. Trimming took off 5 bases at V and 5 bases at J, with 10 bases between the two ends. Germline V gene data show CDR1 as SEHNR and CDR2 as FQNEAQ (reference sequence). CDR3 region: CASSLRENNEQFF. The CDR3 DNA reads as TGTGCCAGCAGCCTGCGGGAAAACAATGAGCAGTTCTTC.

The V gene is TRBV28, the J gene TRBJ1-4; D remains ambiguous. V was shortened by 2 bases and J by 10 bases, with 11 bases between the two germline ends. CDR1 and CDR2 (germline): MDHEN, SYDVKM. This CDR3 spans 13 amino acids. This CDR3 is CASSLGKGAKLFF. CDR3 DNA sequence: TGTGCCAGCAGTTTAGGGAAGGGCGCAAAACTGTTTTTT.

The CDR3 DNA reads as TGCGCCAGCAGCCCCAAATCGGGACAGGGGACTTCCGGGGAGCTGTTTTTT. This codes for CASSPKSGQGTSGELFF. The chain carries TRBV5-1 and TRBJ2-2; TRBD1 agrees at 10 bases. The V gene's germline CDR1 is SGHRS and CDR2 YFSETQ. The V and J ends lost 4 bases and 6 bases, in that order; junction bases with no gene match: 12. This CDR3 has 17 amino acids. Variable domain in full (rest from reference TRBV5-1 and TRBJ2-2): KAGVTQTPRYLIKTRGQQVTLSCSPISGHRSVSWYQQTPGQGLQFLFEYFSETQRNKGNFPGRFSGRQFSNSRSEMNVSTLELGDSALYLCASSPKSGQGTSGELFFGEGSRLTVL.

This clone was counted at least ten times. V and J are TRBV5-1 and TRBJ1-3; D uncertain. The V end was cut by 0 bases, the J end by 4 bases, with 11 bases between. This CDR3 is 15 amino acids long. Germline lookup yields CDR1 SGHRS and CDR2 YFSETQ. The CDR3 region has the DNA TGCGCCAGCAGCTTGGCGGGTTTCGAGGGAAACACCATATATTTT. It specifies CASSLAGFEGNTIYF.

This clone was recorded many times. The V gene is TRBV7-6, the J gene TRBJ1-2; TRBD1 aligns across 8 bases. This CDR3 is 14 amino acids long. V lost 5 bases and J lost 8; bases outside the gene matches: 10. Germline assignment: CDR1 SGHVS and CDR2 FNYEAQ. CDR3 nucleotide sequence: TGTGCCAGCAGCCCTGGACAGGGAGCGGTCGGCTACACCTTC. It codes for CASSPGQGAVGYTF.

The chain recombines TRBV5-1 with TRBJ2-3, with D maybe TRBD2 (5 bases). V lost 0 bases, J lost 6 bases, and 11 bases lay in between. Germline V gene sequence: CDR1 SGHRS, CDR2 YFSETQ. The CDR3 contains 14 residues. The CDR3 DNA follows: TGCGCCAGCAGCTTGGGGACTCAAGGGGATACGCAGTATTTT. Translation gives CASSLGTQGDTQYF.

This chain connects TRBV6-5 to TRBJ2-7; the D gene is possibly TRBD1 (6 bases). The CDR3 extends over 15 amino acids. The germline V and J ends were trimmed by 6 bases and 3 bases, with 18 bases remaining between them. Germline-derived CDR1 and CDR2 are MNHEY and SVGAGI. This CDR3 is CASSQLRQAGYEQYF. CDR3 in DNA: TGTGCCAGCAGCCAGCTTAGACAGGCGGGCTACGAGCAGTACTTC.

V is TRBV6-6 and J is TRBJ1-2, with D maybe TRBD1 (5 bases). CDR1 MNHNY and CDR2 SVGAGI come from the germline V gene (reference sequence). The V and J ends lost 1 base and 3 bases respectively, with 9 bases between them. The length of the CDR3 is 14 residues. CDR3 protein: CASSYLAGYYGYTF. In DNA form, the CDR3 reads TGTGCCAGCAGTTACTTGGCAGGGTACTATGGCTACACCTTC.

This clone was recorded at least ten times. The chain carries TRBV10-1 and TRBJ2-3; D is ambiguous. The CDR3 consists of 13 residues. The germline V and J ends were trimmed by 5 bases and 3 bases, with 9 bases remaining between them. CDR1 and CDR2 from the germline V gene are WNHNN and SYGVQD (reference sequence). The CDR3 region has the DNA TGCGCCAGCAGTCCCCAAGCGACAGATACGCAGTATTTT. Residues: CASSPQATDTQYF.

This chain uses TRBV28 with TRBJ2-7; TRBD1 or TRBD2 may be the D gene (7 bases each). Trimming shortened V by 2 bases and J by 1 base, and 15 bases separated the two germline ends. The CDR3 contains 16 residues. In germline, CDR1 is MDHEN, CDR2 SYDVKM. Written as DNA, the CDR3 is TGTGCCAGCAGTTTAAGGGCAGGGGGAGGGTCCTACGAGCAGTACTTC. Amino acid sequence: CASSLRAGGGSYEQYF. The full variable domain, in which reference TRBV28 and TRBJ2-7 provide the parts outside the CDR3, is DVKVTQSSRYLVKRTGEKVFLECVQDMDHENMFWYRQDPGLGLRLIYFSYDVKMKEKGDIPEGYSVSREKKERFSLILESASTNQTSMYLCASSLRAGGGSYEQYFGPGTRLTVT.

The V gene is TRBV28, the J gene TRBJ2-2; 8 bases match TRBD1. Germline CDR1 MDHEN, CDR2 SYDVKM. V lost 6 bases, J lost 4 bases, and 4 bases stayed unmatched. This CDR3 region has 14 residues. CDR3 amino acids: CASRRTGSTGELFF. The CDR3 nucleotides are TGTGCCAGCAGGAGGACAGGGAGCACCGGGGAGCTGTTTTTT.

With respect to this clone: This same CDR3 is encoded by further DNA sequences in the sample. In DNA form, the CDR3 reads TGTGCCAGCAGTTTGGTGGGGTACGAGCAGTACTTC. This translates into CASSLVGYEQYF. The gene calls are TRBV25-1 and TRBJ2-7; no clear D gene. Trimming stripped 5 bases from V and 4 bases from J, with 9 bases between. This CDR3 has 12 residues. The germline CDR1 and CDR2 sequences are MGHDK and SYGVNS.

This chain links TRBV4-3 with TRBJ2-7, with TRBD2 matching 9 bases. With 0 bases clipped from V and 5 bases from J, the junction kept 5 bases outside the gene matches. From germline, CDR1 is LGHNA and CDR2 YSLEER. The CDR3 is 15 residues long. The CDR3, as DNA: TGCGCCAGCAGCCAAGACGCGGGAGGGCCCCACGAGCAGTACTTC. It is translated as CASSQDAGGPHEQYF.

The chain recombines TRBV2 with TRBJ1-6; a possible D gene is TRBD1 (6 bases). V gave up 4 bases and J gave up 8 bases, with 12 bases separating them. The V gene's germline CDR1 is SNHLY and CDR2 FYNNEI. This CDR3 region has 14 residues. CDR3: CASSGGRVDSPLHF. The DNA of the CDR3 is TGTGCCAGCAGTGGGGGGCGCGTTGATTCACCCCTCCACTTT.

The gene calls are TRBV6-6 and TRBJ1-1; perhaps TRBD1 as D (6 bases). V gave up 5 bases and J gave up 1 base, with 14 bases separating them. The germline CDR1 and CDR2 sequences are MNHNY and SVGAGI (reference sequence). The CDR3 length is 15 residues. This CDR3 reads CASSRVTGANTEAFF. The DNA for the CDR3 is TGTGCCAGCAGTCGCGTGACGGGGGCGAACACTGAAGCTTTCTTT.

This chain joins TRBV5-4 and TRBJ2-2; the D is unclear. V was pared by 4 bases and J by 1 base, with 5 bases between. The CDR3 is 13 residues long. Germline V gene data show CDR1 as SGHNT and CDR2 as YYREEE (reference sequence). The CDR3 loop reads CASSVQNTGELFF. The DNA for the CDR3 is TGTGCCAGCAGCGTACAGAACACCGGGGAGCTGTTTTTT.

Regarding this clone: This sample also contains other DNA sequences that code for the same CDR3. The chain couples TRBV2 to TRBJ2-7, with D hard to call. V was shortened by 8 bases and J by 3 bases, with 8 bases between the two germline ends. Germline CDR1 and CDR2: SNHLY and FYNNEI. The CDR3 is 11 amino acids. CDR3 bases: TGTGCCAGCCGAGAAAACTACGAGCAGTACTTC. As protein: CASRENYEQYF.

The rearrangement uses TRBV2 and TRBJ2-7, with TRBD2 matching over 9 bases. Germline V gene sequence: CDR1 SNHLY, CDR2 FYNNEI. The CDR3 spans 14 residues. Trimming at V came to 3 bases and at J to 2 bases, leaving 2 bases not matched to a gene. The CDR3 sequence is CASSEASGTYEQYF. CDR3 DNA: TGTGCCAGCAGTGAGGCTAGCGGGACCTACGAGCAGTACTTC.

This clone was recorded once. V usage is TRBV5-1 and J usage is TRBJ2-7, with 9 positions matching TRBD2. V lost 8 bases, J lost 2 bases, and 5 bases stayed unmatched. The CDR3 spans 13 residues. Germline V gene lookup returns CDR1 SGHRS and CDR2 YFSETQ. CDR3 region: CASRLAEPYEQYF. DNA for the CDR3: TGCGCCAGTAGACTAGCGGAGCCCTACGAGCAGTACTTC.

CDR3 in amino acids: CAISESLAETQYF. CDR3 nucleotides: TGTGCCATCAGTGAGTCACTAGCAGAGACCCAGTACTTC. The chain is built from TRBV10-3 and TRBJ2-5; the D gene is possibly TRBD2 (6 bases). V gave up 0 bases and J gave up 4 bases, with 6 bases separating them. This CDR3 is built from 13 residues. Germline loops: CDR1 ENHRY, CDR2 SYGVKD.

This clone was counted between two and nine times. The chain combines TRBV7-9 with TRBJ1-2; D gene uncertain. Trimming cost V 1 base and J 12 bases, with 18 bases left between them. Germline CDR1 is SEHNR and CDR2 is FQNEAQ (reference sequence). The CDR3 has 14 amino acids. CDR3 protein: CASSLGMVLGEDTF. The DNA of the CDR3 is TGTGCCAGCAGCTTAGGTATGGTGCTGGGTGAAGACACCTTC.

The J gene is TRBJ2-1, the V gene TRBV5-8, with 12 bases aligning to TRBD2. The junction had 3 bases not matched to a gene; V was cut back by 0 bases and J by 8 bases. This CDR3 contains 15 residues. Germline-derived CDR1 and CDR2 are SGHTS and YDEGEE. CDR3 DNA sequence: TGTGCCAGCAGCTTGGCTAGCGGGAGGGTGGATGAGCAGTTCTTC. Its translation: CASSLASGRVDEQFF. Full variable domain (rest looked up from reference TRBV5-8 and TRBJ2-1): EAGVTQSPTHLIKTRGQQATLRCSPISGHTSVYWYQQALGLGLQFLLWYDEGEERNRGNFPPRFSGRQFPNYSSELNVNALELEDSALYLCASSLASGRVDEQFFGPGTRLTVL.

The chain links TRBV7-2 to TRBJ1-2; no firm D call. CDR1 and CDR2 from the germline V gene are SGHTA and FQGNSA. This CDR3 is built from 11 residues. The ends were cut back, 5 bases at V and 14 bases at J, with 15 bases in the middle. In DNA, the CDR3 is TGTGCCAGCAGCATCCAGTTCGGGGAAACCTTC. Translated: CASSIQFGETF.

The chain couples TRBV5-1 to TRBJ1-2; tentatively, D is TRBD1 (5 bases). V lost 4 bases to trimming and J lost 6 bases, with 13 bases between them. The germline V gene has CDR1 SGHRS and CDR2 YFSETQ. The CDR3 covers 13 residues. The CDR3 loop is CASSLTFRDGYTF. For the CDR3, the DNA is TGCGCCAGCAGCCTAACGTTCAGGGATGGCTACACCTTC.

This chain links TRBV11-2 with TRBJ1-5; D is uncertain. CDR3 length equals 14 residues. Trimming took 5 bases from V and 7 from J, leaving 15 bases between them. CDR1 is SGHAT, CDR2 FQNNGV, per germline. The CDR3, as DNA: TGTGCCAGCAGCCCCAACCAGGACGGACAGCCCCAGCATTTT. Its protein is CASSPNQDGQPQHF.

The V gene is TRBV19, the J gene TRBJ2-2; D gene uncertain. The V end lost 3 bases, the J end lost 5 bases, and 10 bases lay between the germline ends. CDR1 and CDR2 from the germline V gene are LNHDA and SQIVND (reference sequence). This CDR3 contains 14 residues. DNA of the CDR3: TGTGCCAGTAGTATTGGGGTACGGACCGGGGAGCTGTTTTTT. It codes for CASSIGVRTGELFF.